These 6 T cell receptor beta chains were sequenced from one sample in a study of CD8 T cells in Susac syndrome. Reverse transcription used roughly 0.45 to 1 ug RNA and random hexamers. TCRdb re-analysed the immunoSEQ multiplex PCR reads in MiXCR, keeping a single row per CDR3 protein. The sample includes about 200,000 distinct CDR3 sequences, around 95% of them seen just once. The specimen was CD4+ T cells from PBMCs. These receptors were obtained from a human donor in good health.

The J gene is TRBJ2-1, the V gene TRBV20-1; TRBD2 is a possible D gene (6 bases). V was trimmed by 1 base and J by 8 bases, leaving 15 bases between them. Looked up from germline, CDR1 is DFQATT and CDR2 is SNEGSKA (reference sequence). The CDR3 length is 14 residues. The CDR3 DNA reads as TGCAGTGCTAGAGGCCGCATGCGGGGATATGAGCAGTTCTTC. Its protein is CSARGRMRGYEQFF.

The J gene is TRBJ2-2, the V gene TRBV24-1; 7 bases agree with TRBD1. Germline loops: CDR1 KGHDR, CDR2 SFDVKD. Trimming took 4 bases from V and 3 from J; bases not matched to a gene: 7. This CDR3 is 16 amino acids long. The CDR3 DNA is TGTGCCACCAGTGACGAGACAGGGCTGGACACCGGGGAGCTGTTTTTT. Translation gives CATSDETGLDTGELFF.

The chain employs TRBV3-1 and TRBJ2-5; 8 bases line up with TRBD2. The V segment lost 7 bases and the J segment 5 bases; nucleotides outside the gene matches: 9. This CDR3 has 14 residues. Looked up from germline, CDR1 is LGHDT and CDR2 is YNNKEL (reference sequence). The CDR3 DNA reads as TGTGCCAGCACCAAGGCCGGGAGGGATGAGACCCAGTACTTC. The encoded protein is CASTKAGRDETQYF.

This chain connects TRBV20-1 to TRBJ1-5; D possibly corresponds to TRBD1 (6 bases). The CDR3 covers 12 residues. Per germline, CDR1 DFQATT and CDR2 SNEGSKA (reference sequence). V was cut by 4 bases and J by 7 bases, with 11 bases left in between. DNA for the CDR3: TGCAGTGCTACAGGGGCCGAACAGCCCCAGCATTTT. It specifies CSATGAEQPQHF.

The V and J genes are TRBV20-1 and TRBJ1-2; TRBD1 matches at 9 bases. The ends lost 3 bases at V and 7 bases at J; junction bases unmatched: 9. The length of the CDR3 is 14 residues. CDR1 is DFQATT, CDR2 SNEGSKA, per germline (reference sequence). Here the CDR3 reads CSARAATGGGGYTF. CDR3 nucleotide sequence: TGCAGTGCTAGGGCAGCTACAGGGGGCGGTGGCTACACCTTC.

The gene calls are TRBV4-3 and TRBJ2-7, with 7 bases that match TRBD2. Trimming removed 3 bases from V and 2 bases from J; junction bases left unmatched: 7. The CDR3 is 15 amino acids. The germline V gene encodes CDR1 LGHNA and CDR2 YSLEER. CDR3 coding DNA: TGCGCCAGCAGCCAGGGGATAGCGGGTGCCTACGAGCAGTACTTC. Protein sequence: CASSQGIAGAYEQYF.